Sequencing of this TCR beta chain was carried out in a study of PD-1 blockade in classical Hodgkin lymphoma. General study points: Newly diagnosed patients had diversity similar to the baseline diversity of complete responders.

This table comes from immunoSEQ multiplex PCR, and its TCRdb copy is limited to in-frame clones, with some not included. Here the sample spans approximately 96,000 clones, around 93% being singletons. As concerns this clone: Antigen specificity is unknown.

Stated time point: cycle 4 day 1 (C4D1), after around six weeks of nivolumab. There was relapse after autologous stem cell transplantation in every patient, and there was variation in brentuximab vedotin exposure. CDR1 and CDR2 from the germline V gene are SGHRS and YFSETQ. The length of the CDR3 is 15 residues. The trim removed 2 bases at V and 4 bases at J, leaving 4 bases unmatched. This receptor was obtained from a human donor with classical Hodgkin lymphoma. V and J are TRBV5-1 and TRBJ2-3; 10 nucleotides match TRBD1. The input for sequencing was peripheral blood mononuclear cells (PBMCs), taken before the fourth cycle of nivolumab. The CDR3 DNA is TGCGCCAGCAGCTTCCGGGACAGGGGTGCAGATACGCAGTATTTT. It translates to CASSFRDRGADTQYF. The full variable domain, rest sourced from reference TRBV5-1 and TRBJ2-3, is KAGVTQTPRYLIKTRGQQVTLSCSPISGHRSVSWYQQTPGQGLQFLFEYFSETQRNKGNFPGRFSGRQFSNSRSEMNVSTLELGDSALYLCASSFRDRGADTQYFGPGTRLTVL.